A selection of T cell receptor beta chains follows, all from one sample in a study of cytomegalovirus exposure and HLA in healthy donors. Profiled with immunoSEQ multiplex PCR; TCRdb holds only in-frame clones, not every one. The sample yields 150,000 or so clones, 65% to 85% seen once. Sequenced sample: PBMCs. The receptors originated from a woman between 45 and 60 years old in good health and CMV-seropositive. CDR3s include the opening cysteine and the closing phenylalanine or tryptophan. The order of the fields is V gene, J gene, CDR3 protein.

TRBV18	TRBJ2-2	CASSSDRAIRELFF
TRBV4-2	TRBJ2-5	CASSQPNTGEQETQYF
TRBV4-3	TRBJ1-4	CASSQDRGQNEKLFF
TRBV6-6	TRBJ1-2	CASRLTGGDGYTF
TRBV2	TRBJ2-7	CASCLLGTGGDEQYF
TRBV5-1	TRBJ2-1	CASSSVAGGPHNEQFF
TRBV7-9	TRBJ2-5	CASSLDRGTGPYQETQYF
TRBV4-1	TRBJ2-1	CASSPAAGLAEYNEQFF
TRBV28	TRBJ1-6	CASQRGGLGSPLHF
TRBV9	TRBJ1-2	CASSPSAGQAPYGYTF
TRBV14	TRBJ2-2	CASSFYGTGELFF
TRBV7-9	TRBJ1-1	CASSSRGLGEAFF
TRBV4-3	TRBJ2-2	CASSQVREDTGELFF
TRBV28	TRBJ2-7	CASSSVLYEQYF
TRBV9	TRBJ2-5	CASSIEGARETQYF